Sequencing of this T cell receptor beta chain was carried out in a study of CD8 T cells in ankylosing spondylitis. Broader study findings: One TCR beta motif, made up of fewer than 10 highly homologous variants, appeared characteristic of ankylosing spondylitis blood. Reports say disease-linked clones showed up significantly more in matched ankylosing spondylitis synovial fluid.

There are 12 residues in the CDR3. In germline, CDR1 is SGHRS, CDR2 YFSETQ. Trimming stripped 1 base from V and 4 bases from J, with 2 bases between. For TCR beta, libraries came from quantitative 5'-RACE with molecular barcodes. MiXCR, applied by TCRdb to the 5' RACE reads, yields one record per CDR3 protein. The table has roughly 250,000 distinct CDR3 sequences, about 10% seen once. At least ten counts were recorded for this clonotype. Its specificity is unknown. J is TRBJ2-2 and V is TRBV5-1; D call uncertain. This TCR was sampled from a male donor with ankylosing spondylitis or in good health (not recorded which). The sequencing input was blood, either unsorted or a sorted T cell fraction (not recorded which). This CDR3 is CASSLTTGELFF. Here the CDR3 DNA reads TGCGCCAGCAGCTTGACCACCGGGGAGCTGTTTTTT. The whole variable domain, filled in from reference TRBV5-1 and TRBJ2-2, reads KAGVTQTPRYLIKTRGQQVTLSCSPISGHRSVSWYQQTPGQGLQFLFEYFSETQRNKGNFPGRFSGRQFSNSRSEMNVSTLELGDSALYLCASSLTTGELFFGEGSRLTVL.